The 3 T cell receptor beta chains listed next were all sequenced from one sample in a study of cytomegalovirus exposure and HLA in healthy donors. Researchers ran the PCR with 60 Vbeta and 13 Jbeta primers. TCRdb's table, derived via immunoSEQ multiplex PCR, lists solely in-frame clones and lacks some. The repertoire holds 180,000 or so clones, with more than 75% as singletons. Input material: PBMCs. These receptor sequences come from a woman between 25 and 40 years old in good health and CMV-seropositive.

The CDR3 spells CASSQLSAGQETQYF. CDR3 DNA: TGTGCCAGCAGCCAATTGTCTGCAGGGCAGGAGACCCAGTACTTC. The chain is built from TRBV14 and TRBJ2-5, with D possibly matching TRBD1 (5 bases). This CDR3 comprises 15 residues. Germline assignment: CDR1 SGHDN and CDR2 FVKESK. The V end was cut by 2 bases, the J end by 5 bases, with 15 bases between.

The chain uses TRBV9 and TRBJ2-7; 7 bases map to TRBD2. The length of the CDR3 is 14 residues. Per the germline V gene, CDR1 is SGDLS and CDR2 is YYNGEE. V shed 0 bases and J 5 bases; nucleotides not matched to a gene: 5. In DNA, the CDR3 is TGTGCCAGCAGCGTAGACGCAGGGAGGGACGAGCAGTACTTC. Protein: CASSVDAGRDEQYF.

To note about this clone: This specimen includes other DNA sequences encoding the same CDR3. The CDR3 DNA follows: TGTGCCAGCAGTTACTCGTTTCGGGGAAAGACTGAAGCTTTCTTT. As protein: CASSYSFRGKTEAFF. This chain uses TRBV6-5 with TRBJ1-1, with no clear D. Germline values: CDR1 MNHEY, CDR2 SVGAGI. V dropped 0 bases and J dropped 5 bases, with 13 bases sitting between them. The CDR3 is 15 residues long.